A selection of T cell receptor beta chains follows, all from one sample in a study of Graves' ophthalmopathy and Graves' hyperthyroidism. TCRdb reprocessed the multiplex PCR reads with MiXCR, giving one entry per CDR3 protein. The table lists 600,000 to 950,000 distinct CDR3 sequences, roughly 40% of them singletons. What was sequenced was peripheral blood. The receptor set was obtained from an adult man with Graves' ophthalmopathy. The CDR3 runs from the conserved cysteine through the conserved F or W. A D gene is named only where the DNA matches it firmly. For some rows the clone size is stated as once, few or many, or as a class when expanded; others skip it.

>TRBV25-1|NA|NA|TRBJ2-5
TGTGCCAGCAGTGATCAGGGGCCTCAAGAAGAGACCCAGTACTTC
CASSDQGPQEETQYF
>TRBV7-9|TRBD2|NA|TRBJ2-5
TGTGCCAGCAGTTTTCTAGCGGGCAGCGACCAAGAGACCCAGTACTTC
CASSFLAGSDQETQYF
>TRBV12-3/TRBV12-4|TRBD1|NA|TRBJ2-5
TGTGCCAGCAGAGGGGCGACAGGGAGTGTTGGGAAGACCCAGTACTTC
CASRGATGSVGKTQYF
>TRBV5-1|NA|few|TRBJ1-6
TGCGCCAGCAGCCCCTCTGGGGTGGCTGAGTCACCCCTCCACTTT
CASSPSGVAESPLHF
>TRBV4-1|TRBD1|few|TRBJ2-7
TGCGCCAGCAGCCCTGACAGGGTTTACGAGCAGTACTTC
CASSPDRVYEQYF
>TRBV7-9|NA|few|TRBJ1-1
TGTGCCAGCAGCTCCCCTCGGCACACTTTGAACACTGAAGCTTTCTTT
CASSSPRHTLNTEAFF
>TRBV10-1|TRBD1|many|TRBJ2-7
TGCGCCAGCAGTATGACAGGGGCCGGCCAGTACTTC
CASSMTGAGQYF
>TRBV25-1|NA|few|TRBJ2-2
TGTGCCAGCAGGACCGAAGGGGTGGGTGACACCGGGGAGCTGTTTTTT
CASRTEGVGDTGELFF
>TRBV7-8|NA|few|TRBJ2-5
TGTGCCAGCAGCTTTTTCGTCGAGACCCAGTACTTC
CASSFFVETQYF
>TRBV10-3|TRBD1|many|TRBJ1-5
TGTGCCATCAGCTCCGGGACAGGGAATCAGCCCCAGCATTTT
CAISSGTGNQPQHF
>TRBV2|NA|NA|TRBJ1-2
TGCGCCAGCAGCCAAGTCCAGGAGGGCACCTATGGCTACACCTTC
CASSQVQEGTYGYTF
>TRBV20-1|TRBD2|few|TRBJ2-7
TGCAGTGCTAGTAGGCGGGAGCCACCATACGAGCAGTACTTC
CSASRREPPYEQYF
>TRBV10-3|TRBD1|NA|TRBJ1-1
TGTGCCAGCAGTTACCTACCGACAGGGGCCGGGAACACTGAAGCTTTCTTT
CASSYLPTGAGNTEAFF
>TRBV7-9|NA|many|TRBJ2-7
TGTGCCAGCAGTTCCAGGGACCACGAGCAGTACTTC
CASSSRDHEQYF
>TRBV13|NA|NA|TRBJ2-7
TGTGCCAGCAGCCCCCCAGGACTCAACTCCTACGAGCAGTACTTC
CASSPPGLNSYEQYF
>TRBV29-1|TRBD1|NA|TRBJ1-6
TGCAGCTTTGGGACAGGGGGGAATTCACCCCTCCACTTT
CSFGTGGNSPLHF
>TRBV9|NA|NA|TRBJ2-5
TGTGCCAGCAGCGCCGGTCTAGAGTCGGTAGGAGAGACCCAGTACTTC
CASSAGLESVGETQYF
>TRBV20-1|TRBD1|NA|TRBJ1-4
TGCAGTGCTAGGGGCGTAGGGGGCCCTAATGAAAAACTGTTTTTT
CSARGVGGPNEKLFF
>TRBV9|NA|few|TRBJ1-1
TGTGCCAGCAGCGTAGCCCAAGACAGGTATTCGGCTTTCTTT
CASSVAQDRYSAFF
>TRBV5-1|NA|NA|TRBJ1-4
TGCGCCAGCAGCACTTCAGGGACGGTTAATGAAAAACTGTTTTTT
CASSTSGTVNEKLFF
>TRBV10-3|TRBD2|few|TRBJ2-5
TGTGCCAGCAGTGAACCTGCGGGGGGACGACAAGAGACCCAGTACTTC
CASSEPAGGRQETQYF
>TRBV24-1|TRBD2|few|TRBJ2-5
TGTGCCACCAGTGATCGGGTAGCGGGGGCTCAAGAGACCCAGTACTTC
CATSDRVAGAQETQYF
>TRBV19|TRBD2|NA|TRBJ2-6
TGTGCCAGTAGAACCGCGGGGGATTCTGGGGCCAACGTCCTGACTTTC
CASRTAGDSGANVLTF
>TRBV20-1|TRBD1|NA|TRBJ2-2
TGCAGTGCTAGAGATCTTTGGCAGGGGGACACCGGGGAGCTGTTTTTT
CSARDLWQGDTGELFF
>TRBV28|TRBD2|NA|TRBJ2-7
TGTGCCAGCAGGGAAACCGGGACTATCTCCTACGAGCAGTACTTC
CASRETGTISYEQYF
>TRBV7-2|NA|many|TRBJ2-2
TGTGCCAGCAGCCACGGTTTGAGCACCGGGGAGCTGTTTTTT
CASSHGLSTGELFF
>TRBV2|NA|NA|TRBJ2-7
TGTGCCAGCAGTGAACAGGGCGGGGACGAGCAGTACTTC
CASSEQGGDEQYF
>TRBV5-1|TRBD2|few|TRBJ2-7
TGCGCCAGCAGCTTGTACGGGGGGGTCTCCTACGAGCAGTACTTC
CASSLYGGVSYEQYF
>TRBV7-6|NA|NA|TRBJ2-6
TGTGCCAGCAGCGTTGTCGGGGATGGGGCCAACGTCCTGACTTTC
CASSVVGDGANVLTF
>TRBV14|NA|many|TRBJ1-2
TGTGCCAGCAGCCAAGCAGGGCCAATCGGGGACTATGGCTACACCTTC
CASSQAGPIGDYGYTF
>TRBV12-3/TRBV12-4|NA|once|TRBJ2-5
TGTGCCAGCAGTCCAACAGGGCCGCGAGAGACCCAGTACTTC
CASSPTGPRETQYF
>TRBV5-6|NA|few|TRBJ1-3
TGTGCCAGCAGCTTGGAGGGACCGGGAAACACCATATATTTT
CASSLEGPGNTIYF